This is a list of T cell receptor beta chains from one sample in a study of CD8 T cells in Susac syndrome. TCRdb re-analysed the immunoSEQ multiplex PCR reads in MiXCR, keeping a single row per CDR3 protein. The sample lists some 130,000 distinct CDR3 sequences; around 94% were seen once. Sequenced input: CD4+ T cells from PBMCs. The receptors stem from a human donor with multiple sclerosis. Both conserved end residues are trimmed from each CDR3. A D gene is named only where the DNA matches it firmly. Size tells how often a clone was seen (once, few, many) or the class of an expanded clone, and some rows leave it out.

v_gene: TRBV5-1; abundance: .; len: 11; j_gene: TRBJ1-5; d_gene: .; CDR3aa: ASSIDSYQPQH
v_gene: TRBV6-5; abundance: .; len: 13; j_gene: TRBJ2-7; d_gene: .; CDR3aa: ASSSGLLSSYEQY
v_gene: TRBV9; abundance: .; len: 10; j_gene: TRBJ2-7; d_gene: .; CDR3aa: ASSDLRNEQY
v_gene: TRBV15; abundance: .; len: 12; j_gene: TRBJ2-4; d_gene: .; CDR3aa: ATSRGEGGGIQY
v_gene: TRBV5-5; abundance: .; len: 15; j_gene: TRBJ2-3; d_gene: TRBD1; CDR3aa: ASSTNRDRGWPDTQY
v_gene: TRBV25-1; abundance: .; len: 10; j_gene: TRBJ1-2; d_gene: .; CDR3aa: ASSEQGYGYT
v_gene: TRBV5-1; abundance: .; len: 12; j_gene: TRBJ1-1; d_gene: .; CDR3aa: ASSNSRRNTEAF
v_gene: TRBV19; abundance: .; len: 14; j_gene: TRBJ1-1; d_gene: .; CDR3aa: ASSIGQRLMNTEAF
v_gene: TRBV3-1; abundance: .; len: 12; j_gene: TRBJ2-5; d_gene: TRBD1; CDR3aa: ASSPRDREETQY
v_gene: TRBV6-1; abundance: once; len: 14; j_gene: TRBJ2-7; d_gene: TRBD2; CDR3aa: ASSSPSTSGDYEQY
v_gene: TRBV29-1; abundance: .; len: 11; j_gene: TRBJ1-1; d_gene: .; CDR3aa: SVELFMNTEAF
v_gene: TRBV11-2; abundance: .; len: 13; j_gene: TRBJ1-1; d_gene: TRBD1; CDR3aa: ASSRDRGRETEAF
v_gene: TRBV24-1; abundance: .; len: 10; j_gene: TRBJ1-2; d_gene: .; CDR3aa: ATSEGVSGYT
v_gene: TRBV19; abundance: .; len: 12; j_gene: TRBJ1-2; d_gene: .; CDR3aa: ASSIDPASQGYT
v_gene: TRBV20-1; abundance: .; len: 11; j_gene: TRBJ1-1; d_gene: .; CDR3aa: SAKDPGETEAF
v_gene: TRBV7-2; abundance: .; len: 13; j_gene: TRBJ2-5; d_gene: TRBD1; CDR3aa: ASSMTQGTQETQY
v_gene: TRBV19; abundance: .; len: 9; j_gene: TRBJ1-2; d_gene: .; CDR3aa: ASSIAGGYT
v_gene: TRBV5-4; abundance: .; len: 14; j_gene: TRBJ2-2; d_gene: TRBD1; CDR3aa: ASSPNRGSNTGELF
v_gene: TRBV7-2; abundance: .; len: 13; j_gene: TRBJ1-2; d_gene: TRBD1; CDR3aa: ASSPTQGTSWGYT
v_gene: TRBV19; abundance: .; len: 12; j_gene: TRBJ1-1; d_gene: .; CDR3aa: ATQSAGMNTEAF
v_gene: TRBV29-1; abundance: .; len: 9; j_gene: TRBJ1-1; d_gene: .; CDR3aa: SVAPERGAF
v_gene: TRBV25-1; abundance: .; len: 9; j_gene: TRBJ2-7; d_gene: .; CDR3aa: ASSEGPILY
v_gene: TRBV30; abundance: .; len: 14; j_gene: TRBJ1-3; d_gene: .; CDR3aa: AWSVMIRTSGNTIY
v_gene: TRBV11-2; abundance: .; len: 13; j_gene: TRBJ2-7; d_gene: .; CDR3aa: ASSLVWGFSYEQY
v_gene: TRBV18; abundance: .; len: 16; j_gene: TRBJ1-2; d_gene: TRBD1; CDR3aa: ASSPTASPGTDNYGYT
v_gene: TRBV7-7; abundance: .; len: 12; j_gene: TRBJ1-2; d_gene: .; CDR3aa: ASSPEELRAGYT
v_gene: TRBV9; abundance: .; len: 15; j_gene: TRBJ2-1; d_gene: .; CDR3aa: ASSGPRLRSSYNEQF
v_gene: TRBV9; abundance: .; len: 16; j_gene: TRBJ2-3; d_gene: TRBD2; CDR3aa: ASSSGLAGTTSTDTQY
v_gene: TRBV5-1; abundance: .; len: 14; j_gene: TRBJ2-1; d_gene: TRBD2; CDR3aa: ASSLRSGGASDEQF
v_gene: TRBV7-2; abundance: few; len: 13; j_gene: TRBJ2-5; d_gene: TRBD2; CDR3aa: ASSSGLAGVETQY
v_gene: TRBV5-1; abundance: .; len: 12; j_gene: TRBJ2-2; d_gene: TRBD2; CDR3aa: ASSSSGDTGELF
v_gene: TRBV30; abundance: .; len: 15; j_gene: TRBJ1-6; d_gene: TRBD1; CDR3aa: AWSFDRDRGSVSPLH
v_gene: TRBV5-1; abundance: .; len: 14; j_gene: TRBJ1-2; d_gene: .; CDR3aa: ASSFDGGYGDYGYT
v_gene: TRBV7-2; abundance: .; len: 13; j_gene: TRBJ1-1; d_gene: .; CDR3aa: ASSLGGQMNTEAF
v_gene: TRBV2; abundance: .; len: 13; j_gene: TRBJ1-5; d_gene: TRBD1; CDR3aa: ASRRGQANNQPQH
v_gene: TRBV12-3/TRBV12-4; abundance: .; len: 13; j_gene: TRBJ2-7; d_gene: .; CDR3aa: ASRSGTASSYEQY
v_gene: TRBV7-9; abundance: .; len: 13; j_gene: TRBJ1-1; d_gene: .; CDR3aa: ASSPWGSVEGRAF
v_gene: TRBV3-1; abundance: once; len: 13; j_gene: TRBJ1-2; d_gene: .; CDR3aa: ASSQVDLRAYGYT
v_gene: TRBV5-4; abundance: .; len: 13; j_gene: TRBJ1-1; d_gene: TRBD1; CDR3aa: ASSLGGQGNTEAF
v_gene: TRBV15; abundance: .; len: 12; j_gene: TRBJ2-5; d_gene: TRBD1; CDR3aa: ATSRAGQAETQY
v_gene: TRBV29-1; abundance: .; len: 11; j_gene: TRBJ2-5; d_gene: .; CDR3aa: SVEPTQQETQY
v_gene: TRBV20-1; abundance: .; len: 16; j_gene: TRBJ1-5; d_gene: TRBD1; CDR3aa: SASQGDIPLRANQPQH
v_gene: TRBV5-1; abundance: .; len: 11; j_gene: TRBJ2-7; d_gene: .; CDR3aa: ASSGYAASEQY
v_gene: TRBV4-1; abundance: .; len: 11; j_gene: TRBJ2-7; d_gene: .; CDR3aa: ASSQDPYYEQY
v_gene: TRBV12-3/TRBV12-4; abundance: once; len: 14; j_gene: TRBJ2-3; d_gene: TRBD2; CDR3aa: ASSPHRASGTDTQY
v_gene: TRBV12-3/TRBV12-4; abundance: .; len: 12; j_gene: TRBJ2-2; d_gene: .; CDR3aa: ASSWGSLTGELF
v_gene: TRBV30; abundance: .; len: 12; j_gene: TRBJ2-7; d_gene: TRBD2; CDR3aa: AWSEGGVPYEQY
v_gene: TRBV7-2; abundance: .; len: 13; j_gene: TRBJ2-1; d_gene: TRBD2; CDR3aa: ASSFRAGGLDEQF